These T cell receptor beta chains were read from a single sample in a study of blood T cell repertoires in COVID-19. Using immunoSEQ multiplex PCR, the repertoire was profiled, and TCRdb retains in-frame clones only, with some absent. The table records about 180,000 clones, roughly 88% of them present only once. The source material was PBMCs or T cells enriched from blood (not recorded which). These receptors all come from a woman under 30 who had recovered from COVID-19. CDR3s include the opening cysteine and the closing phenylalanine or tryptophan. A D gene is named only where the DNA matches it firmly. Part of the rows lack a size; the others show once, few, many or a class for expanded clones.

NA	NA	TRBV12-3/TRBV12-4	TRBJ1-2	CASSRTVYGYTF	TGTGCCAGCAGTCGAACGGTTTACGGCTACACCTTC
NA	NA	TRBV28	TRBJ1-4	CASSLGGEKLFF	TGTGCCAGCAGTTTAGGAGGTGAAAAACTGTTTTTT
NA	NA	TRBV27	TRBJ2-7	CASSLQGLTYEQYF	TGTGCCAGCAGTTTACAGGGGCTTACCTACGAGCAGTACTTC
NA	NA	TRBV18	TRBJ2-7	CASSPQDSLSEQYF	TGTGCCAGCTCACCACAGGACAGTTTGAGCGAGCAGTACTTC
many	TRBD1	TRBV6-2/TRBV6-3	TRBJ2-5	CASSGGQGAETQYF	TGTGCCAGCAGCGGGGGACAGGGGGCAGAGACCCAGTACTTC
NA	TRBD2	TRBV27	TRBJ2-1	CASSSRTSGSPEQFF	TGTGCCAGCAGTTCACGTACCAGCGGGAGCCCTGAGCAGTTCTTC
NA	NA	TRBV2	TRBJ2-2	CASSGTANTGELFF	TGTGCCAGCAGTGGGACAGCGAACACCGGGGAGCTGTTTTTT
NA	TRBD2	TRBV27	TRBJ2-1	CASRPGLAAVNEQFF	TGTGCCAGCAGACCGGGACTAGCGGCAGTTAATGAGCAGTTCTTC
NA	NA	TRBV10-3	TRBJ1-1	CAISDPPTAHTEAFF	TGTGCCATCAGTGACCCTCCGACAGCCCACACTGAAGCTTTCTTT
NA	TRBD2	TRBV6-6	TRBJ2-4	CASSPQSSAGGANIQYF	TGTGCCAGCAGTCCCCAATCGTCGGCGGGGGGAGCAAACATTCAGTACTTC
NA	TRBD2	TRBV3-1/TRBV3-2	TRBJ2-7	CASSQEGLAGGYEQYF	TGTGCCAGCAGCCAAGAGGGACTAGCGGGGGGATACGAGCAGTACTTC
NA	TRBD1	TRBV30	TRBJ1-6	CAWSRGQSSSYNSPLHF	TGTGCCTGGAGCCGGGGACAGTCCAGCTCCTATAATTCACCCCTCCACTTT
NA	NA	TRBV18	TRBJ1-1	CASSKEGRLNTEAFF	TGTGCCAGCTCTAAGGAGGGACGGTTGAACACTGAAGCTTTCTTT
NA	TRBD1	TRBV6-2/TRBV6-3	TRBJ1-5	CASSLAGTGVNQPQHF	TGTGCCAGCAGTTTAGCCGGGACAGGGGTTAATCAGCCCCAGCATTTT
NA	TRBD2	TRBV28	TRBJ2-3	CASSLPGTSGGTQYF	TGTGCCAGCAGTTTACCTGGGACTAGCGGGGGGACGCAGTATTTT
NA	NA	TRBV4-3	TRBJ1-2	CASSQDHSYYGYTF	TGCGCCAGCAGCCAAGATCATAGTTACTATGGCTACACCTTC
NA	TRBD1	TRBV19	TRBJ2-1	CASSSGTGSNEQFF	TGTGCCAGTAGTTCCGGGACAGGGAGCAATGAGCAGTTCTTC
NA	TRBD1	TRBV18	TRBJ1-4	CASSHRRGPREKLFF	TGTGCCAGCTCCCATCGCAGGGGGCCGCGGGAAAAACTGTTTTTT
NA	TRBD2	TRBV5-1	TRBJ2-3	CASSILGGEADTQYF	TGCGCCAGCAGCATCCTCGGGGGGGAGGCAGATACGCAGTATTTT
NA	NA	TRBV5-4	TRBJ2-5	CASSLGQIQETQYF	TGTGCCAGCAGCTTGGGACAGATCCAAGAGACCCAGTACTTC
NA	TRBD2	TRBV9	TRBJ2-1	CASSVTQREGHEQFF	TGTGCCAGCAGCGTAACTCAGCGGGAGGGGCATGAGCAGTTCTTC
once	NA	TRBV11-2	TRBJ1-1	CASSLHQGDTEAFF	TGTGCCAGCAGCTTACACCAGGGTGACACTGAAGCTTTCTTT
NA	NA	TRBV28	TRBJ1-4	CASSLGRRGEKLFF	TGTGCCAGCAGTTTGGGCCGCCGGGGGGAAAAACTGTTTTTT
NA	TRBD2	TRBV5-4	TRBJ2-1	CASSLSGTSVPNEQFF	TGTGCCAGCAGCTTATCCGGGACTAGCGTCCCAAATGAGCAGTTCTTC
NA	NA	TRBV28	TRBJ2-3	CASSLRDFTDTQYF	TGTGCCAGCAGTTTACGGGACTTTACAGATACGCAGTATTTT
once	NA	TRBV6-5	TRBJ1-5	CAAGGPDQPQHF	TGTGCCGCGGGGGGCCCGGATCAGCCCCAGCATTTT
NA	TRBD2	TRBV10-1	TRBJ2-7	CASSESSGGEYEQYF	TGCGCCAGCAGTGAGTCATCGGGGGGGGAATACGAGCAGTACTTC
NA	NA	TRBV11-3	TRBJ1-6	CASSSVVLAIF	TGTGCCAGCAGCTCAGTAGTGTTAGCTATCTTT
NA	TRBD2	TRBV7-9	TRBJ2-5	CASSLGGSDETQYF	TGTGCCAGCAGCTTGGGAGGGAGTGACGAGACCCAGTACTTC
NA	TRBD2	TRBV28	TRBJ2-2	CASSEAGRDTGELFF	TGTGCCAGCAGTGAAGCGGGAAGAGACACCGGGGAGCTGTTTTTT
NA	NA	TRBV28	TRBJ1-5	CASSDAGVMGPDSNQPQHF	TGTGCCAGCAGTGACGCAGGGGTTATGGGGCCCGATAGCAATCAGCCCCAGCATTTT
NA	NA	TRBV28	TRBJ1-1	CASSRMNTEAFF	TGTGCCAGCAGCCGTATGAACACTGAAGCTTTCTTT
NA	TRBD1	TRBV11-2	TRBJ1-4	CASSLEFGTATKEKLFF	TGTGCCAGCAGCTTAGAGTTTGGGACAGCTACTAAAGAAAAACTGTTTTTT
NA	TRBD2	TRBV9	TRBJ2-1	CASSPTSGTYNEQFF	TGTGCCAGCAGTCCGACTAGCGGGACCTACAATGAGCAGTTCTTC
NA	NA	TRBV19	TRBJ1-2	CASSIVRQANGYTF	TGTGCCAGTAGTATAGTACGACAGGCCAACGGCTACACCTTC
NA	TRBD1	TRBV7-8	TRBJ2-2	CASSSGQGPGELFF	TGTGCCAGCAGCTCAGGACAGGGTCCCGGGGAGCTGTTTTTT
NA	TRBD1	TRBV28	TRBJ1-3	CASSPVQGASGNTIYF	TGTGCCAGCAGCCCCGTACAGGGGGCCTCTGGAAACACCATATATTTT
NA	TRBD2	TRBV19	TRBJ2-5	CASGRTSGPQETQYF	TGTGCCAGTGGGAGAACTAGCGGCCCCCAAGAGACCCAGTACTTC
NA	TRBD1	TRBV29-1	TRBJ1-1	CSVDQGAAFF	TGCAGCGTTGATCAGGGGGCCGCTTTCTTT
NA	NA	TRBV5-1	TRBJ1-1	CASSLEPPRSSMNTEAFF	TGCGCCAGCAGCTTGGAACCCCCCCGGAGCTCAATGAACACTGAAGCTTTCTTT
NA	NA	TRBV5-5	TRBJ2-7	CASSRGTSVSYEQYF	TGTGCCAGCAGCCGCGGGACTTCAGTTTCCTACGAGCAGTACTTC
NA	NA	TRBV7-2	TRBJ2-4	CASSFGGANIQYF	TGTGCCAGCAGCTTCGGGGGTGCGAACATTCAGTACTTC
NA	TRBD2	TRBV19	TRBJ2-1	CASTSGSSYNEQFF	TGTGCCAGTACGAGCGGGAGTTCCTACAATGAGCAGTTCTTC
NA	NA	TRBV19	TRBJ1-5	CASSPSMSRIQPQHF	TGTGCCAGTAGTCCCTCAATGAGTCGAATTCAGCCCCAGCATTTT
NA	NA	TRBV6-6	TRBJ1-4	CASSLLRPGQRNEKLFF	TGTGCCAGCAGTCTACTTCGGCCGGGACAAAGAAACGAAAAACTGTTTTTT